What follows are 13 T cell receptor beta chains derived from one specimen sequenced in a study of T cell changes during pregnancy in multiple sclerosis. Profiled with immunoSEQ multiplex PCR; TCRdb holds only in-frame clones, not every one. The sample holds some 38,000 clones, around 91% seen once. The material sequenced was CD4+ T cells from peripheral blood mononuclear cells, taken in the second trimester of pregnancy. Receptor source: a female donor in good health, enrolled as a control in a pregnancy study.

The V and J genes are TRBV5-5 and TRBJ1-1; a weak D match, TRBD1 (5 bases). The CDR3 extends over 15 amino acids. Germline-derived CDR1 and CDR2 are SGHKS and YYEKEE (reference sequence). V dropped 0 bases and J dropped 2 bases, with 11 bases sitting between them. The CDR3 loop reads CASSLGGGKNTEAFF. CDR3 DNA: TGTGCCAGCAGCTTGGGGGGCGGAAAAAACACTGAAGCTTTCTTT. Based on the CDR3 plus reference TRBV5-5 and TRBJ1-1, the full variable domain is DAGVTQSPTHLIKTRGQQVTLRCSPISGHKSVSWYQQVLGQGPQFIFQYYEKEERGRGNFPDRFSARQFPNYSSELNVNALLLGDSALYLCASSLGGGKNTEAFFGQGTRLTVV.

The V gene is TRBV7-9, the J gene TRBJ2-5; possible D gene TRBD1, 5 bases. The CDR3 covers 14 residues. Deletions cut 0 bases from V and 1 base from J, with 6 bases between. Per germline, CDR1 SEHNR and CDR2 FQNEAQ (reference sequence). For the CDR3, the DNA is TGTGCCAGCAGCTTAGCTCAGGGCCAAGAGACCCAGTACTTC. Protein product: CASSLAQGQETQYF.

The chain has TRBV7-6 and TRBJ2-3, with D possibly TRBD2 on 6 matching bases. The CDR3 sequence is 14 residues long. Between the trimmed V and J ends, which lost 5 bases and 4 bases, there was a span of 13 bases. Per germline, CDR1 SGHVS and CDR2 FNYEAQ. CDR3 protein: CASSRGTSADTQYF. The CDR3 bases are TGTGCCAGCAGCCGGGGGACCTCCGCAGATACGCAGTATTTT. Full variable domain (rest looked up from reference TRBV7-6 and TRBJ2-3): GAGVSQSPRYKVTKRGQDVALRCDPISGHVSLYWYRQALGQGPEFLTYFNYEAQQDKSGLPNDRFSAERPEGSISTLTIQRTEQRDSAMYRCASSRGTSADTQYFGPGTRLTVL.

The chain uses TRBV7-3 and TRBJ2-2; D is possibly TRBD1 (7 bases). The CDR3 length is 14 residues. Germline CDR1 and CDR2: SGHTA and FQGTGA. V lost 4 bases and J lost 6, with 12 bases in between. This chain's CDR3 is CASSSRGVSGELFF. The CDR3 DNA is TGTGCCAGCAGCTCCAGGGGGGTGTCCGGGGAGCTGTTTTTT. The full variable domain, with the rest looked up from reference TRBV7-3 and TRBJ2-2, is GAGVSQTPSNKVTEKGKYVELRCDPISGHTALYWYRQSLGQGPEFLIYFQGTGAADDSGLPNDRFFAVRPEGSVSTLKIQRTERGDSAVYLCASSSRGVSGELFFGEGSRLTVL.

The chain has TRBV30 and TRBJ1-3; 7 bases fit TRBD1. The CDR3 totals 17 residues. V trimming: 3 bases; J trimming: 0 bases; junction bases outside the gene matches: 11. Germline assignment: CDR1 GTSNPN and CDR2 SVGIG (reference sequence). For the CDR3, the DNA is TGTGCCTGGAGCGTAGGGACCGGGACAGCCTCTGGAAACACCATATATTTT. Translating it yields CAWSVGTGTASGNTIYF.

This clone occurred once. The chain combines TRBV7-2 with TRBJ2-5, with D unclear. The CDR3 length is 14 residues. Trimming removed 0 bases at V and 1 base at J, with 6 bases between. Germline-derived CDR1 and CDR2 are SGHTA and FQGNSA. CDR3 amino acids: CASSLAAIQETQYF. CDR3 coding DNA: TGTGCCAGCAGCTTAGCAGCGATCCAAGAGACCCAGTACTTC.

CDR3 sequence (DNA): TGTGCCAGCAGCCCCACGGGGGGGGCGAACACTGAAGCTTTCTTT. It is translated as CASSPTGGANTEAFF. V gene TRBV7-9 combines with J gene TRBJ1-1, with D perhaps TRBD1 (6 bases). The germline V gene encodes CDR1 SEHNR and CDR2 FQNEAQ (reference sequence). CDR3 length equals 15 residues. Trimming left V 5 bases short and J 1 base short, with 14 bases between.

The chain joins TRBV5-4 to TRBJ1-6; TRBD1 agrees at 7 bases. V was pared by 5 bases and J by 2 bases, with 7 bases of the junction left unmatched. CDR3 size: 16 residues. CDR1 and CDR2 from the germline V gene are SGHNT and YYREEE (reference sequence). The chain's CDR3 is CASSFLDRAYNSPLHF. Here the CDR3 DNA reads TGTGCCAGCAGTTTTCTAGACAGGGCCTATAATTCACCCCTCCACTTT.

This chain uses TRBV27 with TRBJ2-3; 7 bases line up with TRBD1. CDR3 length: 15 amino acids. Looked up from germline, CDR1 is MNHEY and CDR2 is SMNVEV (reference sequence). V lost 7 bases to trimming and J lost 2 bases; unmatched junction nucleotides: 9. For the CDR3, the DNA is TGTGCCAGCAAACGCAAGACAGGGTCCACAGATACGCAGTATTTT. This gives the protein CASKRKTGSTDTQYF.

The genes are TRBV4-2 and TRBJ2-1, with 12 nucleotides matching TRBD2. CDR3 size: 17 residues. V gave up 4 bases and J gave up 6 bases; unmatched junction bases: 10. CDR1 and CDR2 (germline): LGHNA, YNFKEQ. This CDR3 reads CASSPRSLAGGTNEQFF. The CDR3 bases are TGTGCCAGCAGCCCCAGGTCCCTAGCGGGGGGGACCAATGAGCAGTTCTTC.

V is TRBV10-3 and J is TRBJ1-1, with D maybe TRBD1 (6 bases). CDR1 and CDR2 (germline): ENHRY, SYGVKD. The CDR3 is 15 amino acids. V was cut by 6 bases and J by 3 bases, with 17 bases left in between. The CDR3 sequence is CAIRTGRGGDTEAFF. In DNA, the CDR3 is TGTGCCATCAGAACGGGTAGGGGGGGGGACACTGAAGCTTTCTTT.

The CDR3 DNA reads TGTGCCAGCAGCCAGCAAAGCGGGACAGGGCACTACGAGCAGTACTTC. Amino acids: CASSQQSGTGHYEQYF. The chain carries TRBV14 and TRBJ2-7, with 9 bases aligning to TRBD1. Germline CDR1 SGHDN, CDR2 FVKESK. V shed 3 bases and J 3 bases; nucleotides not matched to a gene: 9. The CDR3 spans 16 residues.

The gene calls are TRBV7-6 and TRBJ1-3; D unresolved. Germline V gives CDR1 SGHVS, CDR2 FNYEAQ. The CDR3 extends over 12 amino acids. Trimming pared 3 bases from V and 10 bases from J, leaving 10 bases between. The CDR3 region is CASSFDRVTIYF. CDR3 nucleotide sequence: TGTGCCAGCAGCTTTGACCGGGTGACCATATATTTT.